The present entry profiles one T cell receptor (beta chain) with its context. The antigen is unknown. The sample is drawn from a study of shared clonotypes between healthy human individuals. For the study at large: Aged between 18 and 49, the donors were a couple of women and three men.

V gave up 0 bases and J gave up 6 bases, with 10 bases separating them. Germline V gives CDR1 SGDLS, CDR2 YYNGEE. CDR3 size: 14 residues. Broader study findings: When naive CD4 clonotypes were compared across several donors, about 4.9% were shared.

This table comes from immunoSEQ multiplex PCR, and its TCRdb copy is limited to in-frame clones, with some not included. In the table there are some 2.1 million clones, roughly 95% of which are singletons. Terminally differentiated effector memory CD45RA+ cells were excluded by CCR7 positive selection of CD45RO-negative cells. This TCR derives from a man younger than 35 in good health. Some clones in this sample may be carry-over from other donors' samples. Sequencing was carried out using naive CD8+ T cells from PBMCs. V usage is TRBV9 and J usage is TRBJ2-1, with D possibly matching TRBD2 (6 bases). The CDR3: CASSVAGVLNEQFF. CDR3 sequence (DNA): TGTGCCAGCAGCGTAGCGGGAGTTCTCAATGAGCAGTTCTTC.